The T cell receptor (beta chain) described here comes from a study of quantifying T cell responses using KT2 cells (dated by TCRdb to 2016 to 2017). Regarding the study in general: RNA was DNase-treated and reverse transcribed with TCR alpha and beta constant-region primers, mostly using SuperScript III. The efficiency of the T4 ligation step under optimum conditions was estimated to be greater than 9.5%. PCR2 was performed as a SYBR Green qPCR and was stopped at a predetermined fluorescence threshold so that over-amplification was avoided. What the work shows at the level of the full study, not this receptor alone: KT2 sequences were detected down to the lowest spike-in tested, which was about one KT2 cell per 100,000 PBMC. No side-by-side comparison between this pipeline and other TCR sequencing techniques was included in the study. Saturation was seen in the detection of KT2 sequences when very high numbers of KT2 cells were spiked in. Over several orders of magnitude, the number of KT2 alpha and beta sequences rose linearly with the number of KT2 cells put in.

Spanning cysteine to phenylalanine, the CDR3 consists of 15 amino acids. Only the CDR3 portion is preserved as DNA: 45 bases, with reading frame beginning at the first base. The CDR1 and CDR2 encoded by the germline V gene are MNHEY and SVGEGT. The germline ends are 15 bases apart after V is trimmed by 4 bases and J by 2 bases. Library prep was done by UMI-ligation and nested PCR. A single-stranded oligonucleotide carrying the Illumina SP2 sequence and a UMI was ligated to the cDNA 3' end using T4 RNA ligase 1. PCR1 was run for four to five cycles (98 degrees C for 15 s, 69 degrees C for 30 s, 72 degrees C for 40 s), and an equimolar mix of RC1.1 and RC1.2, covering TRBC1 and TRBC2, was used as the beta primer. From PCR2 onward, TCR alpha and beta chains were processed separately, and sample indices and Illumina adaptors were added. The UMI comprised 12 random nucleotides, as two hexamers separated by a spacer, placed after an 8-base spacer. Libraries were sequenced on an Illumina MiSeq using v2 2x251 paired-end chemistry, with eleven to twelve samples typically included per run. PhiX DNA at about 5-8% was added to each sequencing library to increase diversity. In the authors' own workflow: bcl2fastq converted raw reads to FASTQ, and Demultiplexor demultiplexed the reads by dual indices. Decombinator assigned V and J genes by tag matching, allowing a single base-pair mismatch. Collapsinator used UMIs to correct both sequencing errors and frequency errors arising from PCR heterogeneity. Decombinator identifiers were converted to nucleotide sequence by CDR3Translator, the sequences were translated to amino acids, and CDR3 was extracted using C- and N-terminal motifs. A cluster of KT2 sequences that shared one unique molecular identifier was counted as a single distinct KT2 TCR. TCRdb's own reprocessing of the public reads used fastp at Q25 and MiXCR and kept productive beta chains. Identical CDR3 protein sequences are pooled into one entry, listed with their most common genes and DNA. For this entry, the V and J calls and clone size follow TCRdb and not the study's own pipeline. This sample gives approximately 50,000 distinct CDR3 sequences in total; approximately 10% of them show up just once. Of the sample, more than 9% falls within the top ten clones.

To test the sensitivity and accuracy of the pipeline, known numbers of KT2, a T cell clone whose TCR had already been sequenced, were spiked into unfractionated PBMC. KT2 cells were mixed with a fixed number of PBMC to create a range of KT2-to-PBMC ratios. This clonotype was seen only a few times. Its antigen is currently not known. Base qualities are not recorded, but no much larger clone differs from it by a single base. The sequenced sample was PBMCs spiked with cells of the T cell clone KT2. The sequence derives from a human donor. The rearranged segments are TRBV6-2 or TRBV6-3 and TRBJ2-7; the D segment might be TRBD1 or TRBD2, since each matches 5 bases. CDR3 reads: CASSFYGTAPYEQYF. The base sequence is TGTGCCAGCAGTTTTTACGGGACGGCCCCCTACGAGCAGTACTTC.